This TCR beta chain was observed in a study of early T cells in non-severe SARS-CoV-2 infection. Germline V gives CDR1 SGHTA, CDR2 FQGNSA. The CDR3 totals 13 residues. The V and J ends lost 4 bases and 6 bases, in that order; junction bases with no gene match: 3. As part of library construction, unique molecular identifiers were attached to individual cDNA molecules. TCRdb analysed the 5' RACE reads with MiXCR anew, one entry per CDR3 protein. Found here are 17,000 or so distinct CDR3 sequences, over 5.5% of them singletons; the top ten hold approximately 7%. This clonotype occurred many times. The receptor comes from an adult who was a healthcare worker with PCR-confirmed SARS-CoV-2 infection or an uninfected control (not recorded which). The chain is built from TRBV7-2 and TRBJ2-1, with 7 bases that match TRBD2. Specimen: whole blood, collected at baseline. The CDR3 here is CASSSGLGNEQFF. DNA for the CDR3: TGTGCCAGCAGCTCCGGACTAGGCAATGAGCAGTTCTTC.